The clone carrying this TCR beta chain was seen only a few times. CDR3 and TCR beta VDJ profiling relied on a genomic DNA template. In TCRdb, the reads were re-called with MiXCR into one record per CDR3 protein. The sample carries just over 200,000 distinct CDR3 sequences, roughly 60% recorded once. This entry is derived from a study of CD8+CD57+ T cells in acquired aplastic anemia. Looking at the study overall: Sorted CD4+ plus CD8+ cells gave DNA averaging around 3 ug.

In patients chosen for sequencing, flow cytometry had shown CD8+CD57+ cell expansion. The sequence was obtained from a human donor with aplastic anemia. Sequenced material: sorted CD4+, CD8+, or CD8+CD57+ T cells (not recorded which) from PBMCs.

The CDR3 loop reads CASSRYNEQFF. CDR3 nucleotide sequence: TGTGCCAGCAGCCGTTACAATGAGCAGTTCTTC. The chain uses TRBV7-9 and TRBJ2-1; no firm D call. The germline CDR1 and CDR2 sequences are SEHNR and FQNEAQ (reference sequence). This CDR3 comprises 11 residues. V lost 5 bases and J 4 bases, leaving 3 bases between the germline ends.